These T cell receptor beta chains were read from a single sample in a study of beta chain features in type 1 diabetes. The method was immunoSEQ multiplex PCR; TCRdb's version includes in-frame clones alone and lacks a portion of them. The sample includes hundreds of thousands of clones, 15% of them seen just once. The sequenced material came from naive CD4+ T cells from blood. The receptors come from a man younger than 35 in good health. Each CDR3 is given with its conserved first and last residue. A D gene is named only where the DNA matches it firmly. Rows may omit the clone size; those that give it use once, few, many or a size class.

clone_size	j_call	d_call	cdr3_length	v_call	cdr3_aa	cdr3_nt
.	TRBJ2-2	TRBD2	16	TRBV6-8	CASIPRPGLATGELFF	TGTGCCAGCATTCCACGCCCGGGACTAGCTACCGGGGAGCTGTTTTTT
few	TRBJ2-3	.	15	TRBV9	CASSVPGPSTDTQYF	TGTGCCAGCAGCGTACCGGGCCCTAGCACAGATACGCAGTATTTT
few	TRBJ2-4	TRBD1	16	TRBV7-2	CASSLGQGRAKNIQYF	TGTGCCAGCAGCTTAGGACAGGGCCGAGCCAAAAACATTCAGTACTTC
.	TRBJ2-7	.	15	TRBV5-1	CASSVGGRGNYEQYF	TGCGCCAGCAGCGTGGGAGGACGGGGAAACTACGAGCAGTACTTC
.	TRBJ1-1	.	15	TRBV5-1	CASSLERRSNTEAFF	TGCGCCAGCAGCTTGGAGCGGAGATCAAACACTGAAGCTTTCTTT
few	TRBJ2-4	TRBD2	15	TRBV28	CASSPLGGSKNIQYF	TGTGCCAGCAGTCCATTGGGGGGGTCCAAAAACATTCAGTACTTC
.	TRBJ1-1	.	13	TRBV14	CASSQARGTEAFF	TGTGCCAGCAGCCAAGCGCGGGGCACTGAAGCTTTCTTT
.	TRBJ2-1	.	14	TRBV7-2	CASSPTGLALEQFF	TGTGCCAGCAGCCCGACGGGGCTAGCACTCGAGCAGTTCTTC
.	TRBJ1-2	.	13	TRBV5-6	CASSFGTFYGYTF	TGTGCCAGCAGCTTTGGGACATTCTATGGCTACACCTTC
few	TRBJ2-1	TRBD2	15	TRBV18	CASSQRTSAYNEQFF	TGTGCCAGCTCACAAAGGACTAGCGCTTACAATGAGCAGTTCTTC
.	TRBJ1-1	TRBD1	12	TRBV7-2	CASSLEGAVAFF	TGTGCCAGCAGCTTAGAGGGGGCGGTAGCTTTCTTT
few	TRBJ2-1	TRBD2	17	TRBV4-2	CASSQAPGLAGPDEQFF	TGTGCCAGCAGCCAAGCGCCGGGACTAGCGGGCCCTGATGAGCAGTTCTTC
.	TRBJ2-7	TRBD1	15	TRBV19	CASSPPGQGIYEQYF	TGTGCCAGTAGTCCCCCGGGACAGGGCATCTACGAGCAGTACTTC
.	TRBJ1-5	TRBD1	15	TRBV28	CASSFPTGVGQPQHF	TGTGCCAGCAGTTTCCCTACAGGGGTGGGGCAGCCCCAGCATTTT
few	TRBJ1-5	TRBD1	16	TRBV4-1	CASSQATGGGNQPQHF	TGCGCCAGCAGCCAGGCGACAGGGGGCGGGAATCAGCCCCAGCATTTT
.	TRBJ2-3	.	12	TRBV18	CASSRDTDTQYF	TGTGCCAGCTCACGCGACACAGATACGCAGTATTTT
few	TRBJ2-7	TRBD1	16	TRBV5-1	CASSFGRDRERYEQYF	TGCGCCAGCAGCTTCGGGCGGGACAGGGAACGCTACGAGCAGTACTTC
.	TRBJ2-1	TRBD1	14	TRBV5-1	CASSTGTGGFQQFF	TGCGCCAGCAGCACCGGGACAGGGGGCTTTCAGCAGTTCTTC
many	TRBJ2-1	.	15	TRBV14	CASSPISLLNGEQFF	TGTGCCAGCAGCCCCATAAGTTTACTTAACGGTGAGCAGTTCTTC
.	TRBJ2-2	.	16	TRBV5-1	CASSIREALNTGELFF	TGCGCCAGCAGCATCAGGGAAGCCTTGAACACCGGGGAGCTGTTTTTT
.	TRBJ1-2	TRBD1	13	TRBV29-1	CSVEGQTNYGYTF	TGCAGCGTTGAGGGACAGACTAACTATGGCTACACCTTC
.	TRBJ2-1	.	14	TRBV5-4	CASSLKGPHNEQFF	TGTGCCAGCAGCTTGAAGGGACCGCACAATGAGCAGTTCTTC
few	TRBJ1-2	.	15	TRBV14	CASSQGRRAQYGYTF	TGTGCCAGCAGCCAAGGGAGACGGGCGCAGTATGGCTACACCTTC
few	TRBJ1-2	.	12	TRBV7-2	CASSLGQLGYTF	TGTGCCAGCAGCTTAGGTCAGCTTGGCTACACCTTC
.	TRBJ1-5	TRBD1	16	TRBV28	CASSTPGQGANQPQHF	TGTGCCAGCAGCACACCGGGACAGGGGGCGAATCAGCCCCAGCATTTT
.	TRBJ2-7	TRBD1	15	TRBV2	CASRTPGQGSYEQYF	TGTGCCAGCAGAACGCCGGGACAGGGCTCTTACGAGCAGTACTTC
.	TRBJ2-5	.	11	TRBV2	CASRAKETQYF	TGTGCCAGCAGAGCGAAAGAGACCCAGTACTTC
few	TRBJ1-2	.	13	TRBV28	CASSLSRGFGYTF	TGTGCCAGCAGTTTGAGCAGGGGATTTGGCTACACCTTC
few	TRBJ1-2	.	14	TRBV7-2	CASSLAAGLEGYTF	TGTGCCAGCAGCTTAGCGGCGGGTTTGGAGGGCTACACCTTC
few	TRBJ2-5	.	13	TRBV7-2	CASSLRGVKTQYF	TGTGCCAGCAGCTTAAGAGGGGTTAAGACCCAGTACTTC
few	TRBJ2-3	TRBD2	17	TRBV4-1	CASSQPTSGRGTDTQYF	TGCGCCAGCAGCCAGCCGACTAGCGGGAGGGGGACAGATACGCAGTATTTT
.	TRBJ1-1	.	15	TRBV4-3	CASSRAINTATEAFF	TGCGCCAGCAGCCGCGCTATAAATACGGCCACTGAAGCTTTCTTT
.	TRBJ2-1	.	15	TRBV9	CASSVIGTTYNEQFF	TGTGCCAGCAGCGTCATCGGGACGACCTACAATGAGCAGTTCTTC
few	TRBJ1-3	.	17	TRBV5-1	CASSFVTGTNSGNTIYF	TGCGCCAGCAGCTTCGTGACAGGCACGAACTCTGGAAACACCATATATTTT
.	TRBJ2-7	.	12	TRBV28	CASSLGGSEQYF	TGTGCCAGCAGCCTAGGAGGATCCGAGCAGTACTTC
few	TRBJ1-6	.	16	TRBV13	CASSFGRSSYNSPLHF	TGTGCCAGCAGCTTCGGAAGGAGCTCCTATAATTCACCCCTCCACTTT
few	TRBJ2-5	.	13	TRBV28	CASSPRQAETQYF	TGTGCCAGCAGTCCCAGACAGGCAGAGACCCAGTACTTC
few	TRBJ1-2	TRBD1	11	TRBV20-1	CSATGVYGYTF	TGCAGTGCCACAGGGGTGTATGGCTACACCTTC
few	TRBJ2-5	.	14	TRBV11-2	CASSLGAREKTQYF	TGTGCCAGCAGCCTCGGGGCTAGGGAAAAGACCCAGTACTTC
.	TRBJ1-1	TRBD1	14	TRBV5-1	CASNPQGALGEAFF	TGCGCCAGCAACCCTCAGGGGGCGCTGGGTGAAGCTTTCTTT
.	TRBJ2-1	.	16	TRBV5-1	CASSLVVAGSYNEQFF	TGCGCCAGCAGCTTGGTAGTTGCGGGATCCTACAATGAGCAGTTCTTC
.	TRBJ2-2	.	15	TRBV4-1	CASSDLLRGTGELFF	TGCGCCAGCAGCGACTTGCTCAGGGGCACCGGGGAGCTGTTTTTT
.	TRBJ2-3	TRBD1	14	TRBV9	CASSTRTGTDTQYF	TGTGCCAGCAGCACTCGGACAGGGACAGATACGCAGTATTTT
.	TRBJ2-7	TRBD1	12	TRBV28	CASGQGSREQYF	TGTGCCAGCGGACAGGGATCCCGCGAGCAGTACTTC
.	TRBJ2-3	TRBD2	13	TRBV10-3	CATGLAGTDTQYF	TGTGCCACAGGACTAGCGGGCACAGATACGCAGTATTTT
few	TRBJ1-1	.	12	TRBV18	CASSPGVTEAFF	TGTGCCAGCTCACCAGGGGTCACTGAAGCTTTCTTT
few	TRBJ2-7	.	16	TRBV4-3	CASSQDLREVPYEQYF	TGCGCCAGCAGCCAAGATTTGAGGGAGGTCCCCTACGAGCAGTACTTC
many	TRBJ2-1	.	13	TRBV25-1	CASSERRGNEQFF	TGTGCCAGCAGTGAACGTCGAGGCAATGAGCAGTTCTTC
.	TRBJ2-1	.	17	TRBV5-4	CASSRTGGGRGKNEQFF	TGTGCCAGCAGCCGAACTGGAGGGGGCCGGGGAAAAAATGAGCAGTTCTTC
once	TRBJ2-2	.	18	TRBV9	CASSVGSGRAPHTGELFF	TGTGCCAGCAGCGTAGGTTCGGGCAGGGCGCCGCACACCGGGGAGCTGTTTTTT
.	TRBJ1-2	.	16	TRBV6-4	CASSDSGGKEPYGYTF	TGTGCCAGCAGTGACTCGGGCGGAAAAGAACCCTATGGCTACACCTTC
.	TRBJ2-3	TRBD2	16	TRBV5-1	CASSLGTSGLTDTQYF	TGCGCCAGCAGCTTGGGGACTAGCGGACTCACAGATACGCAGTATTTT
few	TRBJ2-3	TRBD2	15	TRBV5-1	CASSSVAGGTDTQYF	TGCGCCAGCAGCTCAGTAGCGGGAGGCACAGATACGCAGTATTTT
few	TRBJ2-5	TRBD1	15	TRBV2	CASRGTGGVLETQYF	TGTGCCAGCAGGGGGACAGGGGGCGTCTTGGAGACCCAGTACTTC
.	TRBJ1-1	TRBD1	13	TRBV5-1	CASSSGGDTEAFF	TGCGCCAGCAGCTCAGGGGGGGACACTGAAGCTTTCTTT